Listed below are T cell receptor beta chains from one sample, sequenced in a study of T-cell reconstitution after alpha-beta-depleted transplantation in children. TCRdb re-analysed the PCR reads in MiXCR, keeping a single row per CDR3 protein. The sample contains more than 100,000 distinct CDR3 sequences, around 23% of which appear only once. The sample here was PBMCs, mostly from graft donor cells, taken 180 days after TCRalphabeta/CD19-depleted stem cell transplant. Source of these receptors: a male patient aged 2-9 years who had a stem cell transplant for chronic granulomatous disease, so the T cells may come from the graft donor. The CDR3 runs from the conserved cysteine through the conserved F or W. Fields, in order: CDR3 length, V gene, clone size, D gene, J gene, CDR3 protein, CDR3 DNA. D genes are given only for firm matches. A row's size may be missing; if present it is once, few, many or a size class.

>13|TRBV9|NA|NA|TRBJ2-1
CASSVDADVGQFF
TGTGCCAGCAGCGTAGACGCGGATGTCGGGCAGTTCTTC
>16|TRBV4-3|many|TRBD2|TRBJ2-7
CASSQSIGTSGIEQYF
TGCGCCAGCAGCCAAAGTATAGGGACTAGCGGGATCGAGCAGTACTTC
>15|TRBV7-2|few|NA|TRBJ1-2
CASSLAFGSNYGYTF
TGTGCCAGCAGCTTAGCGTTTGGTTCCAACTATGGCTACACCTTC
>15|TRBV12-3/TRBV12-4|NA|NA|TRBJ2-1
CASSFGNLAYNEQFF
TGTGCCAGCAGTTTTGGCAACCTTGCCTACAATGAGCAGTTCTTC
>15|TRBV20-1|many|TRBD2|TRBJ2-1
CSARDRAGVYNEQFF
TGCAGTGCTAGAGATAGGGCGGGAGTCTACAATGAGCAGTTCTTC
>13|TRBV15|few|NA|TRBJ2-1
CATSRDPVGEQFF
TGTGCCACCAGCAGAGATCCCGTGGGCGAGCAGTTCTTC
>12|TRBV29-1|many|NA|TRBJ1-2
CSVVKGPYGYTF
TGCAGCGTTGTAAAGGGTCCCTATGGCTACACCTTC
>11|TRBV12-3/TRBV12-4|NA|NA|TRBJ2-7
CASKEGSEQYF
TGTGCCAGCAAAGAGGGGTCCGAGCAGTACTTC
>13|TRBV20-1|many|NA|TRBJ2-7
CSAQGRNSYEQYF
TGCAGTGCCCAGGGACGTAACAGTTACGAGCAGTACTTC
>15|TRBV6-1|few|NA|TRBJ2-7
CASSDTGQFSYEQYF
TGTGCCAGCAGTGATACCGGACAGTTCTCCTACGAGCAGTACTTC
>15|TRBV15|NA|NA|TRBJ2-5
CATSRVRGVVDVQYF
TGTGCCACCAGCAGAGTAAGGGGGGTTGTAGATGTCCAGTACTTC
>14|TRBV24-1|NA|NA|TRBJ2-6
CATSSGWGANVLTF
TGTGCCACCAGTTCTGGGTGGGGGGCCAACGTCCTGACTTTC
>13|TRBV6-5|many|NA|TRBJ1-1
CASSYSTNTEAFF
TGTGCCAGCAGTTACTCGACCAACACTGAAGCTTTCTTT
>12|TRBV5-5|few|NA|TRBJ2-7
CASSPAPYEQYF
TGTGCCAGCAGTCCCGCCCCCTACGAGCAGTACTTC
>13|TRBV29-1|once|TRBD2|TRBJ2-7
CSVLAGLSYEQYF
TGCAGCGTACTAGCGGGGCTCTCCTACGAGCAGTACTTC
>17|TRBV5-1|few|TRBD1|TRBJ2-6
CASSDTGGAAGANVLTF
TGCGCCAGCAGCGATACAGGGGGCGCGGCTGGGGCCAACGTCCTGACTTTC
>15|TRBV4-2|few|NA|TRBJ1-4
CASSQDGQGNEKLFF
TGTGCCAGCAGCCAAGATGGGCAGGGGAACGAAAAACTGTTTTTT
>16|TRBV7-8|many|NA|TRBJ1-4
CASSLGQGIGGEKLFF
TGTGCCAGCAGCCTTGGGCAGGGAATCGGAGGAGAAAAACTGTTTTTT
>14|TRBV29-1|many|TRBD1|TRBJ2-7
CSVRTRDRGHEQYF
TGCAGCGTCAGAACCCGGGACAGGGGGCATGAGCAGTACTTC
>15|TRBV11-1|NA|NA|TRBJ2-7
CASSLAQDRTYEQYF
TGTGCCAGCAGCTTAGCTCAAGACAGAACCTACGAGCAGTACTTC
>13|TRBV29-1|many|NA|TRBJ2-3
CSVASRQRDTQYF
TGCAGCGTTGCGAGTCGTCAGCGAGATACGCAGTATTTT
>13|TRBV20-1|many|TRBD2|TRBJ2-1
CSASGGALNEQFF
TGCAGTGCTAGCGGGGGGGCCCTCAATGAGCAGTTCTTC
>14|TRBV18|NA|TRBD1|TRBJ2-5
CASSQMDRGETQYF
TGTGCCAGCTCACAGATGGACAGGGGAGAGACCCAGTACTTC
>15|TRBV20-1|few|TRBD2|TRBJ2-3
CSARILAGLADTQYF
TGCAGTGCTCGAATACTAGCGGGTCTGGCAGATACGCAGTATTTT
>14|TRBV7-3|NA|NA|TRBJ2-3
CASSLTGTTLTQYF
TGTGCCAGCAGCTTAACCGGGACAACACTTACGCAGTATTTT
>14|TRBV12-3/TRBV12-4|many|TRBD2|TRBJ2-5
CASSLGSGKETQYF
TGTGCCAGCAGTTTAGGTAGCGGGAAGGAGACCCAGTACTTC
>15|TRBV5-1|medium-sized|NA|TRBJ1-5
CASSLAAGVYQPQHF
TGCGCCAGCAGCTTGGCTGCAGGAGTTTATCAGCCCCAGCATTTT
>14|TRBV20-1|NA|NA|TRBJ1-2
CSAELWGAEYGYTF
TGCAGTGCCGAGCTGTGGGGGGCAGAATATGGCTACACCTTC
>14|TRBV29-1|many|TRBD1|TRBJ2-3
CSAPRTGKKDTQYF
TGCAGCGCCCCTCGGACAGGGAAGAAGGATACGCAGTATTTT
>16|TRBV6-5|NA|TRBD2|TRBJ2-1
CASSYEGTSGRGEQFF
TGTGCCAGCAGTTATGAAGGGACTAGCGGGAGGGGGGAGCAGTTCTTC
>13|TRBV29-1|many|TRBD2|TRBJ2-7
CSVPGTSDTEQYF
TGCAGCGTCCCCGGGACTAGCGACACCGAGCAGTACTTC
>16|TRBV7-9|many|TRBD2|TRBJ2-3
CASSDGLAESTDTQYF
TGTGCCAGCAGCGACGGACTAGCGGAAAGCACAGATACGCAGTATTTT